This T cell receptor beta chain appears in the sequencing data of a study of blood T cell repertoires in COVID-19. Study details: Specimens from acute and convalescent COVID-19 originated in the United States, Italy and Spain. In each case, the material was cDNA or gDNA derived from T cells, B-cell-depleted T cells, or PBMCs.

Per the original methods: Scientists estimated how many nucleated cells there were by amplifying reference gene primers. Generated by immunoSEQ multiplex PCR, the TCRdb table keeps only in-frame clones and is missing some. That table furnishes V, J and clone size, whereas the DNA furnished D and trimming. The sample yields some 69,000 clones, 60% to 80% seen once. This CDR3 region has 14 residues. CDR1 is SEHNR and CDR2 is FQNEAQ in the germline V gene (reference sequence). V lost 1 base and J 7 bases, leaving 11 bases between the germline ends. Sequencing used peripheral blood. The TCR sequence derives from a man aged 55-75 years with acute or convalescent COVID-19. The J gene is TRBJ1-5, the V gene TRBV7-9, with a possible D match to TRBD1 (5 bases). CDR3 bases: TGTGCCAGCAGCTTAGAGGATGGGGGGCAGCCCCAGCATTTT. Its protein product is CASSLEDGGQPQHF.